This entry is about one T cell receptor beta chain. After removal of 1 base from V and 4 bases from J, the junction contained 7 bases not matched to a gene. The CDR3 extends over 14 amino acids. Germline V gives CDR1 GTSNPN, CDR2 SVGIG (reference sequence). The data were obtained in a study of blood T cell repertoires in COVID-19. Study at large: Nucleic acid was either cDNA or gDNA, and it came from T cells, B-cell-depleted T cells, or PBMCs.

Study processing details: Estimation of nucleated cell counts relied on the amplification of reference gene primers. Some clones are missing from TCRdb's copy, which holds only in-frame ones; the method was immunoSEQ multiplex PCR. V, J and clone size are those of that table, while D and trimming were read from the DNA. The repertoire holds under 350,000 clones, around 89% seen once, with about 4.6% in the top ten. The sequence was obtained from a man aged 40-49 years with acute or convalescent COVID-19. The sample comprised peripheral blood. The chain carries TRBV30 and TRBJ2-7; 7 nucleotides match TRBD1. This CDR3 is CAWSESGQTYEQYF. The CDR3 DNA sequence: TGTGCCTGGAGTGAATCGGGACAGACTTACGAGCAGTACTTC.